The 30 T cell receptor beta chains below come from one sample, sequenced in a study of blood T cell repertoires in COVID-19 (dated by TCRdb to the early 2020s). To prepare the library, the immunoSEQ multiplex PCR assay was applied. The immuneACCESS repertoire file appears here via TCRdb, limited to in-frame rearrangements. These files lack a portion of the clones; in checked studies, under half of the deficit traces to unresolved V genes, and the cause of the others is not known. A total of just under 350,000 clones appear in this sample, about 93% of them only once. Less than 3.5% of the sample lies in the top ten. The sequenced material came from peripheral blood. All receptors derive from a young woman who had recovered from COVID-19.

The chain employs TRBV30 and TRBJ1-4, with a weak D call TRBD1 (6 bases). This CDR3 spans 13 amino acids. V dropped 6 bases and J dropped 1 base, with 9 bases sitting between them. Germline CDR1 GTSNPN, CDR2 SVGIG (reference sequence). Here the CDR3 DNA reads TGTGCCTGTTTCAGGGGAACTAATGAAAAACTGTTTTTT. This gives the protein CACFRGTNEKLFF.

The chain employs TRBV6-1 and TRBJ1-2; D is perhaps TRBD1 (6 bases). Looked up from germline, CDR1 is MNHNS and CDR2 is SASEGT. This CDR3 is 15 amino acids long. Trimming stripped 7 bases from V and 2 bases from J, with 17 bases between. CDR3 protein: CASTRGGQINYGYTF. In nucleotides, the CDR3 is TGTGCCAGCACCCGAGGAGGACAGATAAACTATGGCTACACCTTC.

This rearrangement joins TRBV29-1 to TRBJ2-5; 7 nucleotides agree with TRBD2. Germline lookup yields CDR1 SQVTM and CDR2 ANQGSEA. The J segment lost 1 base and the V segment lost 3 bases, leaving 11 bases of the junction unmatched. CDR3 length: 16 amino acids. CDR3 amino acids: CSVDVGPSGSQETQYF. CDR3 nucleotides: TGCAGCGTTGACGTAGGACCTAGCGGAAGCCAAGAGACCCAGTACTTC.

This chain connects TRBV27 to TRBJ2-1; 9 bases are shared with TRBD1. The V and J ends lost 3 bases and 9 bases, in that order; junction bases with no gene match: 18. CDR3 size: 18 residues. Germline V gene lookup returns CDR1 MNHEY and CDR2 SMNVEV (reference sequence). In DNA form, the CDR3 reads TGTGCCAGCAGTTTCAGGACAGGGGCTTGGGCTACGGACCCTGAGCAGTTCTTC. It is translated as CASSFRTGAWATDPEQFF.

The chain couples TRBV29-1 to TRBJ1-2; D perhaps matches TRBD1 (6 bases). Germline-derived CDR1 and CDR2 are SQVTM and ANQGSEA. The CDR3 extends over 16 amino acids. Trimming left V 6 bases short and J 0 bases short, with 20 bases between. CDR3 DNA: TGCAGCGTGGGGTTTGGCAGGGGCAAAGCTAACTATGGCTACACCTTC. Translation: CSVGFGRGKANYGYTF. Full variable domain (outside the CDR3, taken from reference TRBV29-1 and TRBJ1-2): SAVISQKPSRDICQRGTSLTIQCQVDSQVTMMFWYRQQPGQSLTLIATANQGSEATYESGFVIDKFPISRPNLTFSTLTVSNMSPEDSSIYLCSVGFGRGKANYGYTFGSGTRLTVV.

As concerns this clone: This specimen includes other DNA sequences encoding the same CDR3. V is TRBV9 and J is TRBJ2-1; TRBD2 agrees at 9 bases. Trimming took 0 bases from V and 3 from J; bases not matched to a gene: 4. The germline V gene has CDR1 SGDLS and CDR2 YYNGEE. The CDR3 sequence is 16 residues long. This CDR3 reads CASSVGLAGNYNEQFF. The CDR3 DNA reads TGTGCCAGCAGCGTAGGTCTAGCGGGGAACTACAATGAGCAGTTCTTC. The full variable domain, completed using reference TRBV9 and TRBJ2-1, is DSGVTQTPKHLITATGQRVTLRCSPRSGDLSVYWYQQSLDQGLQFLIQYYNGEERAKGNILERFSAQQFPDLHSELNLSSLELGDSALYFCASSVGLAGNYNEQFFGPGTRLTVL.

Concerning this clone: The junction departs from germline at one end; a sequencing error may be responsible. This chain uses TRBV7-9 with TRBJ2-5, with TRBD1 matching over 7 bases. Per the germline V gene, CDR1 is SEHNR and CDR2 is FQNEAQ (reference sequence). This CDR3 comprises 15 residues. The CDR3 nucleotides are TGTGCCAGCAGCGCTAGGGGACAGCGGCAAGGGACCCAGTACTTC. It is translated as CASSARGQRQGTQYF.

This clone appeared once. CDR3 in DNA: TGTGCCAGCACCCCGCCCAGGACAGGGGTTTCGGGCACTGAAGCTTTCTTT. It specifies CASTPPRTGVSGTEAFF. The J gene is TRBJ1-1, the V gene TRBV6-2 or TRBV6-3; 9 bases fit TRBD1. V shed 7 bases and J 4 bases; nucleotides not matched to a gene: 16. Germline V CDR1 and CDR2: MNHEY, SVGEGT. The CDR3 consists of 17 residues.

The CDR3: CASSFRQGARAEAFF. The CDR3, as DNA: TGTGCCAGCAGCTTCAGACAGGGGGCGCGTGCTGAAGCTTTCTTT. The chain joins TRBV11-2 to TRBJ1-1, with 10 bases that match TRBD1. Germline-derived CDR1 and CDR2 are SGHAT and FQNNGV. The trim removed 3 bases at V and 6 bases at J, leaving 7 bases unmatched. CDR3 size: 15 residues.

This chain connects TRBV11-3 to TRBJ1-6, with D possibly TRBD1 on 5 matching bases. CDR1 is SGHNT, CDR2 YENEEA, per germline. The V gene lost 3 bases and the J gene lost 7 bases, with 13 bases spanning the gap. This CDR3 contains 15 residues. DNA for the CDR3: TGTGCCAGCAGCTTCCTTCAGGGCCGGAATTCACCCCTCCACTTT. Translation gives CASSFLQGRNSPLHF.

This clone occurred once. The V gene is TRBV12-2, the J gene TRBJ2-4; the D call TRBD1 from the table was never checked on the DNA. TRBV12-2 is flagged as a pseudogene. This CDR3 contains 14 residues. This CDR3 is CASRPGFPKNIQYF. CDR3 in DNA: TGTGCAAGTCGCCCAGGGTTTCCCAAAAACATTCAGTACTTC.

The rearrangement links TRBV7-2 to TRBJ2-1, with TRBD2 matching over 9 bases. The CDR3 sequence is 17 residues long. The ends lost 2 bases at V and 4 bases at J; junction bases unmatched: 9. The germline gives CDR1 SGHTA, CDR2 FQGNSA. CDR3 DNA: TGTGCCAGCAGCTTATGGGGCGCGGGAGGGCTATACAATGAGCAGTTCTTC. It yields the protein CASSLWGAGGLYNEQFF. The whole variable domain, filled in from reference TRBV7-2 and TRBJ2-1, reads GAGVSQSPSNKVTEKGKDVELRCDPISGHTALYWYRQSLGQGLEFLIYFQGNSAPDKSGLPSDRFSAERTGGSVSTLTIQRTQQEDSAVYLCASSLWGAGGLYNEQFFGPGTRLTVL.

In this sample, this clone turned up once. The chain has TRBV11-3 and TRBJ2-5; tentatively, D is TRBD2 (6 bases). Germline V lookup: CDR1 SGHNT, CDR2 YENEEA. CDR3 size: 13 residues. Trimming shortened V by 4 bases and J by 7 bases, and 13 bases separated the two germline ends. The CDR3 nucleotides are TGTGCCAGCAGCTCGACAAGCGGGTGGACCCAGTACTTC. Translated, it gives CASSSTSGWTQYF.

The gene calls are TRBV18 and TRBJ1-1; tentative D call: TRBD1 (6 bases). CDR1 and CDR2 from the germline V gene are KGHSH and LQKENI. Between the trimmed V and J ends, which lost 0 bases and 0 bases, there was a span of 11 bases. The CDR3 contains 16 residues. The CDR3 DNA reads as TGTGCCAGCTCACCACCAAGAGGGGGTCTGAACACTGAAGCTTTCTTT. Protein sequence: CASSPPRGGLNTEAFF. Together with reference TRBV18 and TRBJ1-1, the CDR3 gives the full variable domain: NAGVMQNPRHLVRRRGQEARLRCSPMKGHSHVYWYRQLPEEGLKFMVYLQKENIIDESGMPKERFSAEFPKEGPSILRIQQVVRGDSAAYFCASSPPRGGLNTEAFFGQGTRLTVV.

This clone was picked up one time. The CDR3 DNA follows: TGTGCCAGCAGCTTGGTGTTACAGGGGAACACCGGGGAGCTGTTTTTT. This encodes CASSLVLQGNTGELFF. The chain joins TRBV5-4 to TRBJ2-2; weak D call: TRBD1 (6 bases). This CDR3 is built from 16 residues. CDR1 is SGHNT and CDR2 is YYREEE in the germline V gene (reference sequence). Trimming stripped 0 bases from V and 1 base from J, with 10 bases between.

The chain joins TRBV6-4 to TRBJ2-2; 13 bases are a match to TRBD2. The ends lost 2 bases at V and 6 bases at J; junction bases unmatched: 6. The CDR3 consists of 17 residues. Germline V gene lookup returns CDR1 MRHNA and CDR2 SNTAGT. The CDR3 reads CASSDRLAGGPAGELFF. The CDR3 coding sequence is TGTGCCAGCAGTGACCGACTAGCGGGAGGCCCCGCCGGGGAGCTGTTTTTT.

The genes are TRBV3-1 (or the pseudogene TRBV3-2) and TRBJ1-2; 7 bases are a match to TRBD1. V dropped 6 bases and J dropped 2; count of bases not matched to a gene: 12. Germline CDR1 and CDR2: LGHDT and YNNKEL (reference sequence). The CDR3 is made up of 16 amino acids. Here the CDR3 reads CASSRLTTGCNYGYTF. CDR3 coding DNA: TGTGCCAGCAGTCGCCTTACGACAGGGTGCAACTATGGCTACACCTTC.

The chain carries TRBV3-1 (or the pseudogene TRBV3-2) and TRBJ1-1; TRBD1 matches at 8 bases. After removal of 6 bases from V and 0 bases from J, the junction contained 6 bases not matched to a gene. CDR1 and CDR2 (germline): LGHDT, YNNKEL (reference sequence). The CDR3 loop spans 15 amino acids. The CDR3 DNA reads TGTGCCAGCAGACTAGGGACAGGCTTGAACACTGAAGCTTTCTTT. It is translated as CASRLGTGLNTEAFF.

The chain combines TRBV2 with TRBJ2-5; TRBD2 is a possible D gene (6 bases). Trimming removed 6 bases at V and 5 bases at J, with 16 bases between. CDR1 is SNHLY, CDR2 FYNNEI, per germline. CDR3 length equals 14 residues. The CDR3 bases are TGTGCCAGCAGGGATAGCGGCTCTGTCGAGACCCAGTACTTC. This codes for CASRDSGSVETQYF.

V and J are TRBV6-6 and TRBJ1-5, with 8 bases fitting TRBD1. The CDR3 runs to 14 residues. V shed 6 bases, J shed 3 bases, and the junction held 4 bases outside the gene matches. Germline assignment: CDR1 MNHNY and CDR2 SVGAGI (reference sequence). The CDR3 sequence: CASSDRGSNQPQHF. DNA of the CDR3: TGTGCCAGCAGCGACAGGGGTTCCAATCAGCCCCAGCATTTT.

The rearrangement joins TRBV7-9 to TRBJ2-1, with D tentatively TRBD1 (6 bases). This CDR3 comprises 16 residues. The germline V gene encodes CDR1 SEHNR and CDR2 FQNEAQ (reference sequence). The germline V and J ends were trimmed by 1 base and 8 bases, with 18 bases remaining between them. CDR3 residues: CASSLGEGVGSDEQFF. The CDR3 coding sequence is TGTGCCAGCAGCTTAGGTGAGGGGGTGGGTTCGGATGAGCAGTTCTTC.

Only one count was recorded for this clone. In nucleotides, the CDR3 is TGTGCCAGCAACCCACCGGGACAGGGAAATTCACCCCTCCACTTT. Its translation is CASNPPGQGNSPLHF. This chain uses TRBV6-2 or TRBV6-3 with TRBJ1-6, with 9 bases lining up with TRBD1. Germline loops: CDR1 MNHEY, CDR2 SVGEGT. With V trimmed by 7 bases and J by 7 bases, 8 bases remained unmatched. CDR3 size: 15 residues.

The chain couples TRBV7-9 to TRBJ2-3; 9 bases are a match to TRBD2. The germline V gene encodes CDR1 SEHNR and CDR2 FQNEAQ (reference sequence). The CDR3 totals 16 residues. V dropped 4 bases and J dropped 6; count of bases not matched to a gene: 11. The CDR3 DNA sequence: TGTGCCAGCAGCTATTACGAGACTAGCGGCCCGGATACGCAGTATTTT. As protein: CASSYYETSGPDTQYF.

This clone showed up just a few times. The chain employs TRBV6-6 and TRBJ2-2, with TRBD1 identical over 9 bases. Trimming cost V 5 bases and J 5 bases; bases outside gene matches: 3. The CDR3 runs 14 residues. CDR1 is MNHNY, CDR2 SVGAGI, per germline (reference sequence). The CDR3 nucleotides are TGTGCCAGCAGTAGAGACAGGGGGACCGGGGAGCTGTTTTTT. It encodes CASSRDRGTGELFF.

V is TRBV7-8 and J is TRBJ2-1; 7 bases are shared with TRBD2. The germline V gene encodes CDR1 SGHVS and CDR2 FQNEAQ. CDR3 length: 15 amino acids. V was clipped by 4 bases and J by 2 bases; unmatched bases: 5. CDR3 nucleotide sequence: TGTGCCAGCAGCTGGGCTAGCGGAGCCTACAATGAGCAGTTCTTC. Translated: CASSWASGAYNEQFF.

This chain joins TRBV4-3 and TRBJ1-2; tentative D call: TRBD1 (5 bases). Germline CDR1 LGHNA, CDR2 YSLEER. The V end was cut by 4 bases, the J end by 2 bases, with 11 bases between. The CDR3 covers 14 residues. The CDR3 sequence is CASSPMTENYGYTF. The CDR3 region has the DNA TGCGCCAGCAGCCCTATGACAGAGAACTATGGCTACACCTTC.

The J gene is TRBJ1-4, the V gene TRBV4-1; a possible D gene is TRBD1 (5 bases). The germline V and J ends were trimmed by 3 bases and 8 bases, with 10 bases remaining between them. The germline gives CDR1 MGHRA, CDR2 YSYEKL. The CDR3 sequence is 13 residues long. CDR3 nucleotides: TGCGCCAGCAGCCAGGGGGGGGAAGAAAAACTGTTTTTT. Translation: CASSQGGEEKLFF.

This clone was seen a single time. This chain joins TRBV2 and TRBJ1-4, with D tentatively TRBD1 (6 bases). The CDR3 is made up of 15 amino acids. The germline V gene has CDR1 SNHLY and CDR2 FYNNEI. V was cut by 2 bases and J by 4 bases, with 11 bases left in between. For the CDR3, the DNA is TGTGCCAGCAGTGAACCGGGACATTTTAATGAAAAACTGTTTTTT. Its protein product is CASSEPGHFNEKLFF.

This chain connects TRBV12-3 or TRBV12-4 to TRBJ1-5; 9 bases map to TRBD1. Trimming removed 5 bases from V and 16 bases from J; junction bases left unmatched: 6. The CDR3 sequence is 11 residues long. The CDR3 loop reads CASSQGQGNHF. CDR3 sequence (DNA): TGTGCCAGCAGTCAGGGACAGGGAAACCATTTT.

V is TRBV12-5 and J is TRBJ1-2; TRBD1 aligns across 7 bases. V lost 6 bases, J lost 8 bases, and 9 bases stayed unmatched. The CDR3 has 13 residues. CDR1 and CDR2 (germline): LGHNT, FRNRAP. This CDR3 reads CASGPPDREGYTF. The CDR3 region has the DNA TGTGCTAGTGGGCCTCCCGACAGGGAAGGCTACACCTTC.